A single sample gave rise to the 31 T cell receptor beta chains below, sequenced in a study of T-cell reconstitution after alpha-beta-depleted transplantation in children. Unique molecular identifiers were incorporated during preparation of the TCRbeta library. TCRdb reanalysed the PCR reads using MiXCR and keeps one entry per CDR3 protein. The repertoire holds almost 500,000 distinct CDR3 sequences, with roughly a tenth as singletons. The starting material was PBMCs, obtained before TCRalphabeta/CD19-depleted stem cell transplant. These TCRs come from a child aged 2 to 15 with inherited bone marrow failure, due to receive a stem cell transplant.

This clonotype was observed at least ten times. The genes are TRBV7-2 and TRBJ1-1; TRBD1 might be the D (6 bases). The ends were cut back, 5 bases at V and 11 bases at J, with 21 bases in the middle. Germline V gives CDR1 SGHTA, CDR2 FQGNSA. The CDR3 covers 14 residues. CDR3 sequence (DNA): TGTGCCAGCAGCCAGTCGGGACACCCGACTGGGGCTTTCTTT. It is translated as CASSQSGHPTGAFF. The full variable domain, in which reference TRBV7-2 and TRBJ1-1 provide the parts outside the CDR3, is GAGVSQSPSNKVTEKGKDVELRCDPISGHTALYWYRQSLGQGLEFLIYFQGNSAPDKSGLPSDRFSAERTGGSVSTLTIQRTQQEDSAVYLCASSQSGHPTGAFFGQGTRLTVV.

V and J are TRBV5-6 and TRBJ2-2; 12 bases match TRBD2. The ends lost 4 bases at V and 6 bases at J; junction bases unmatched: 7. The CDR3 has 16 residues. Germline V CDR1 and CDR2: SGHDT, YYEEEE. CDR3 protein: CASSRRLAGVAGELFF. Written as DNA, the CDR3 is TGTGCCAGCAGCCGACGACTAGCGGGAGTGGCCGGGGAGCTGTTTTTT. The full variable domain, in which reference TRBV5-6 and TRBJ2-2 provide the parts outside the CDR3, is DAGVTQSPTHLIKTRGQQVTLRCSPKSGHDTVSWYQQALGQGPQFIFQYYEEEERQRGNFPDRFSGHQFPNYSSELNVNALLLGDSALYLCASSRRLAGVAGELFFGEGSRLTVL.

This clonotype appeared many times. The chain carries TRBV2 and TRBJ2-2; the D is unclear. From germline, CDR1 is SNHLY and CDR2 FYNNEI. The CDR3 contains 12 residues. V was clipped by 7 bases and J by 7 bases, with 10 bases between them. The CDR3 DNA is TGTGCCAGCACTAGGGATTTCGGGGAGCTGTTTTTT. This gives the protein CASTRDFGELFF. Full variable domain (remainder filled in from reference TRBV2 and TRBJ2-2): EPEVTQTPSHQVTQMGQEVILRCVPISNHLYFYWYRQILGQKVEFLVSFYNNEISEKSEIFDDQFSVERPDGSNFTLKIRSTKLEDSAMYFCASTRDFGELFFGEGSRLTVL.

The sample holds a few counts of this clonotype. The J gene is TRBJ2-5, the V gene TRBV11-3; 10 bases fit TRBD2. The CDR3 has 20 amino acids. The germline gives CDR1 SGHNT, CDR2 YENEEA. With 2 bases clipped from V and 5 bases from J, the junction kept 20 bases outside the gene matches. The DNA for the CDR3 is TGTGCCAGCAGCTTATGGGGGCGGCTAGCGGGAGTTTGGGTCCGGGAGACCCAGTACTTC. Its protein is CASSLWGRLAGVWVRETQYF.

V gene TRBV5-6 combines with J gene TRBJ2-3; no reliable D call. This CDR3 has 15 residues. The V gene's germline CDR1 is SGHDT and CDR2 YYEEEE. V lost 1 base to trimming and J lost 0 bases, with 9 bases between them. CDR3 DNA sequence: TGTGCCAGCAGCTTGCAGTCAGAAAGCACAGATACGCAGTATTTT. Translation: CASSLQSESTDTQYF.

This clonotype has at least ten counts. The gene calls are TRBV12-3 or TRBV12-4 and TRBJ2-3, with D unclear. There are 14 residues in the CDR3. V was pared by 6 bases and J by 0 bases, with 10 bases between. The CDR3 reads CASSLGTSTDTQYF. CDR3 bases: TGTGCCAGCAGCTTGGGCACCAGCACAGATACGCAGTATTTT.

The table lists this clonotype with a few counts. This chain joins TRBV29-1 and TRBJ1-1, with unresolved D. The germline V gene has CDR1 SQVTM and CDR2 ANQGSEA. V was clipped by 3 bases and J by 0 bases, with 17 bases between them. The CDR3 runs to 16 residues. DNA of the CDR3: TGCAGCGTTGACATGGGTAGGGTCCAAATGAACACTGAAGCTTTCTTT. This gives the protein CSVDMGRVQMNTEAFF.

The CDR3 reads CASSLARVAREFNEQFF. The CDR3 DNA sequence: TGTGCCAGCAGCTTAGCTAGGGTGGCGCGGGAGTTCAATGAGCAGTTCTTC. This chain uses TRBV7-2 with TRBJ2-1; 7 bases line up with TRBD2. Trimming removed 0 bases from V and 6 bases from J; junction bases left unmatched: 11. This CDR3 has 17 amino acids. Germline V gene data show CDR1 as SGHTA and CDR2 as FQGNSA.

This clonotype was counted many times. This chain connects TRBV20-1 to TRBJ2-1; possibly TRBD2 for D (6 bases). This CDR3 spans 14 amino acids. Trimming stripped 3 bases from V and 9 bases from J, with 18 bases between. Per the germline V gene, CDR1 is DFQATT and CDR2 is SNEGSKA (reference sequence). The chain's CDR3 is CSARAGHRWPEQFF. The CDR3 bases are TGCAGTGCTAGGGCGGGGCACAGGTGGCCTGAGCAGTTCTTC.

About this clonotype itself: This may come from a read error, since a much larger clone is one base off. CDR3 sequence reads: CASSLASYERLVYNEQFF. In DNA form, the CDR3 reads TGTGCCAGCAGCTTAGCCTCGTATGAGAGACTAGTATACAATGAGCAGTTCTTC. This rearrangement joins TRBV7-2 to TRBJ2-1; weak D call: TRBD2 (6 bases). Trimming left V 0 bases short and J 4 bases short, with 19 bases between. From germline, CDR1 is SGHTA and CDR2 FQGNSA. This CDR3 comprises 18 residues.

This clonotype appeared many times. The V and J genes are TRBV20-1 and TRBJ2-1; 8 positions match TRBD2. V lost 3 bases to trimming and J lost 4 bases; unmatched junction nucleotides: 11. This CDR3 has 16 residues. Germline CDR1 DFQATT, CDR2 SNEGSKA (reference sequence). The CDR3 DNA reads TGCAGTGCTAGGGTAACAGCGGGAGTGAGTTACAATGAGCAGTTCTTC. Translation: CSARVTAGVSYNEQFF.

This clonotype was detected ten times or more. The chain is built from TRBV5-1 and TRBJ2-1; 7 positions agree with TRBD1. Germline V CDR1 and CDR2: SGHRS, YFSETQ. This CDR3 is built from 15 residues. V trimming: 0 bases; J trimming: 9 bases; junction bases outside the gene matches: 9. In DNA form, the CDR3 reads TGCGCCAGCAGCTTGGCCTTCGGGGCAGGGGGTGAGCAGTTCTTC. It codes for CASSLAFGAGGEQFF. Looking up the rest from reference TRBV5-1 and TRBJ2-1 gives the full variable domain: KAGVTQTPRYLIKTRGQQVTLSCSPISGHRSVSWYQQTPGQGLQFLFEYFSETQRNKGNFPGRFSGRQFSNSRSEMNVSTLELGDSALYLCASSLAFGAGGEQFFGPGTRLTVL.

This clonotype was recorded many times. The chain uses TRBV20-1 and TRBJ2-1, with 10 bases that match TRBD2. The CDR3 sequence is 16 residues long. The ends lost 6 bases at V and 3 bases at J; junction bases unmatched: 11. Per germline, CDR1 DFQATT and CDR2 SNEGSKA (reference sequence). CDR3 in amino acids: CSAQGGLAEFYNEQFF. CDR3 nucleotides: TGCAGTGCCCAGGGAGGACTAGCGGAGTTCTACAATGAGCAGTTCTTC.

This clonotype was recorded at least ten times. The chain carries TRBV24-1 and TRBJ2-1; 8 bases match TRBD2. Unmatched junction bases numbered 9, after V lost 10 bases and J lost 8 bases. The V gene's germline CDR1 is KGHDR and CDR2 SFDVKD. The CDR3 is 13 residues long. Here the CDR3 reads CATAGREADEQFF. The CDR3 nucleotides are TGTGCCACGGCGGGGCGGGAGGCCGATGAGCAGTTCTTC.

This clonotype was seen ten or more times. J is TRBJ2-3 and V is TRBV7-9; D unresolved. The germline V and J ends were trimmed by 3 bases and 4 bases, with 8 bases remaining between them. CDR1 and CDR2 from the germline V gene are SEHNR and FQNEAQ (reference sequence). CDR3 length: 13 amino acids. The DNA of the CDR3 is TGTGCCAGCAGCTTCAAGAAAGCAGATACGCAGTATTTT. Translated: CASSFKKADTQYF.

In the case of this clonotype: A much larger clone lies a single base off, so this may be a read error. This chain links TRBV12-3 or TRBV12-4 with TRBJ2-1, with 14 bases matching TRBD2. V shed 10 bases and J 7 bases; nucleotides not matched to a gene: 18. The CDR3 has 18 amino acids. The CDR3 here is CAINTRGTSGSTGNEQFF. The CDR3 nucleotides are TGTGCCATTAACACCAGGGGGACTAGCGGGAGCACAGGGAATGAGCAGTTCTTC.

This clonotype came up many times. The chain uses TRBV7-2 and TRBJ1-5; no clear D. With 3 bases removed from V and 4 bases from J, the gap between germline ends came to 10 bases. This CDR3 is built from 14 residues. Germline assignment: CDR1 SGHTA and CDR2 FQGNSA. In DNA form, the CDR3 reads TGTGCCAGCAGCTTGTCGGAAGTGAATCAGCCCCAGCATTTT. Encoded protein: CASSLSEVNQPQHF.

This clonotype was counted a few times. V is TRBV4-3 and J is TRBJ2-5; no reliable D call. Germline CDR1 LGHNA, CDR2 YSLEER. V lost 3 bases, J lost 2 bases, and 10 bases lay in between. The CDR3 extends over 14 amino acids. The CDR3 here is CASSHLEGQETQYF. In DNA, the CDR3 is TGCGCCAGCAGCCACCTCGAAGGGCAAGAGACCCAGTACTTC.

This clonotype was picked up many times. This chain joins TRBV12-3 or TRBV12-4 and TRBJ1-5; D is perhaps TRBD1 (5 bases). V was clipped by 5 bases and J by 5 bases, with 13 bases between them. This CDR3 region has 14 residues. The CDR3: CASSDRDPHQPQHF. CDR3 coding DNA: TGTGCCAGCAGTGACCGGGACCCCCATCAGCCCCAGCATTTT.

This clonotype was counted many times. This rearrangement joins TRBV5-5 to TRBJ1-5; 12 bases map to TRBD1. The CDR3 sequence is 15 residues long. CDR1 SGHKS and CDR2 YYEKEE come from the germline V gene (reference sequence). V shed 4 bases, J shed 4 bases, and the junction held 3 bases outside the gene matches. CDR3 amino acids: CASSRGQGANQPQHF. As DNA, the CDR3 is TGTGCCAGCAGCCGGGGACAGGGGGCGAATCAGCCCCAGCATTTT. The full variable domain, completed using reference TRBV5-5 and TRBJ1-5, is DAGVTQSPTHLIKTRGQQVTLRCSPISGHKSVSWYQQVLGQGPQFIFQYYEKEERGRGNFPDRFSARQFPNYSSELNVNALLLGDSALYLCASSRGQGANQPQHFGDGTRLSIL.

Details on this clonotype: This may be a read error: a much more frequent sequence differs by one nucleotide. This chain joins TRBV7-9 and TRBJ1-1; TRBD1 is a possible D gene (5 bases). The germline V gene encodes CDR1 SEHNR and CDR2 FQNEAQ (reference sequence). The CDR3 is made up of 14 amino acids. The V end was cut by 1 base, the J end by 6 bases, with 12 bases between. The CDR3 reads CASSLGRGSAEAFF. The CDR3 bases are TGTGCCAGCAGCTTAGGGAGGGGAAGCGCTGAAGCTTTCTTT.

With respect to this clonotype: The junction departs from germline at one end; a sequencing error may be responsible. The chain recombines TRBV3-1 with TRBJ2-1; D might be TRBD2 (6 bases). CDR1 is LGHDT and CDR2 is YNNKEL in the germline V gene (reference sequence). This CDR3 contains 18 residues. CDR3 nucleotides: TGTACCAGCAGTCCTAGTAGGGGAGGATTATTCTCCTACAATGAGCAGTTCTTC. As protein: CTSSPSRGGLFSYNEQFF.

This clonotype was detected ten times or more. The chain joins TRBV12-3 or TRBV12-4 to TRBJ1-4; no reliable D call. The CDR3 runs 15 residues. Trimming removed 4 bases at V and 4 bases at J, with 13 bases between. The CDR3 coding sequence is TGTGCCAGCAGTTCCCGCTTGAGCGGTAATGAAAAACTGTTTTTT. Encoded protein: CASSSRLSGNEKLFF.

This clonotype was recorded at least ten times. The chain couples TRBV4-3 to TRBJ2-2, with 8 bases lining up with TRBD1. CDR1 and CDR2 from the germline V gene are LGHNA and YSLEER. The CDR3 runs 16 residues. Germline trimming cut 2 bases from V and 2 bases from J; bases unmatched to any gene: 4. CDR3 in DNA: TGCGCCAGCAGCCAACTGACAGGGGCAAACACCGGGGAGCTGTTTTTT. Its protein is CASSQLTGANTGELFF.

This clonotype has more than one count but fewer than ten. This chain connects TRBV7-9 to TRBJ2-5, with 7 positions matching TRBD2. The germline CDR1 and CDR2 sequences are SEHNR and FQNEAQ (reference sequence). This CDR3 comprises 17 residues. Trimming took 7 bases from V and 1 from J; bases not matched to a gene: 15. This CDR3 is CASNPGLADKFQETQYF. The CDR3 DNA follows: TGTGCCAGCAACCCCGGCCTAGCGGATAAATTCCAAGAGACCCAGTACTTC.

At least ten counts were recorded for this clonotype. The chain uses TRBV29-1 and TRBJ2-7; D gene ambiguous. The germline V gene has CDR1 SQVTM and CDR2 ANQGSEA. There are 12 residues in the CDR3. Trimming took 4 bases from V and 0 from J, leaving 7 bases between them. In DNA, the CDR3 is TGCAGCGTTGTCTCGGGCTCCTACGAGCAGTACTTC. It is translated as CSVVSGSYEQYF.

Ten or more counts support this clonotype. The V gene is TRBV6-5, the J gene TRBJ2-7; D possibly uses TRBD1 or TRBD2 (6 bases each). V lost 0 bases to trimming and J lost 4 bases, with 10 bases between them. CDR1 and CDR2 (germline): MNHEY, SVGAGI. The CDR3 is 14 residues long. The CDR3, as DNA: TGTGCCAGCAGTTACTCGGGGGGCGGGTACGAGCAGTACTTC. This translates into CASSYSGGGYEQYF.

This clonotype has at least ten counts. The chain uses TRBV20-1 and TRBJ1-5, with 7 nucleotides matching TRBD1. Germline CDR1 and CDR2: DFQATT and SNEGSKA (reference sequence). The V and J ends lost 6 bases and 7 bases, in that order; junction bases with no gene match: 6. CDR3 size: 12 residues. The CDR3 sequence is CSAQTGRQPQHF. The CDR3 bases are TGCAGTGCCCAGACAGGGCGGCAGCCCCAGCATTTT.

This clonotype has a count of ten or more. This chain joins TRBV29-1 and TRBJ2-3; TRBD2 agrees at 7 bases. CDR1 is SQVTM and CDR2 is ANQGSEA in the germline V gene. This CDR3 spans 16 amino acids. V trimming: 2 bases; J trimming: 1 base; junction bases outside the gene matches: 9. The CDR3 sequence: CSVERVMSGGTDTQYF. For the CDR3, the DNA is TGCAGCGTTGAACGGGTTATGAGCGGGGGCACAGATACGCAGTATTTT.

In this sample, this clonotype turned up many times. The rearrangement joins TRBV5-1 to TRBJ2-3, with 8 bases fitting TRBD1. The CDR3 has 13 residues. Germline-derived CDR1 and CDR2 are SGHRS and YFSETQ. The ends lost 7 bases at V and 6 bases at J; junction bases unmatched: 7. CDR3 sequence reads: CASCQGASDTQYF. In DNA, the CDR3 is TGCGCCAGCTGTCAGGGGGCGAGCGATACGCAGTATTTT.

This chain uses TRBV20-1 with TRBJ1-5; D gene uncertain. Germline V gene sequence: CDR1 DFQATT, CDR2 SNEGSKA (reference sequence). The CDR3 spans 15 residues. Trimming took off 3 bases at V and 7 bases at J, with 19 bases between the two ends. The CDR3 DNA sequence: TGCAGTGCTAGGGTCCCTAGGGCGTCGGGCCAGCCCCAGCATTTT. Its protein is CSARVPRASGQPQHF.